This T cell receptor (beta chain) was observed in a study of technical replicates of blood from a few donors. TCRdb keeps only in-frame clones here, not all; method: immunoSEQ multiplex PCR. The sample has about 69,000 clones; 75% to 90% are singletons. With 3 bases clipped from V and 5 bases from J, the junction kept 11 bases outside the gene matches. This CDR3 comprises 16 residues. Germline V CDR1 and CDR2: SGDLS, YYNGEE. The specimen was PBMCs. This TCR was recovered from a human donor in good health. Some clones in this sample may be carry-over from other donors' samples. The V gene is TRBV9, the J gene TRBJ2-5; 9 bases are shared with TRBD2. The CDR3 DNA reads TGTGCCAGCAGCGACCGGGGGGCGGGAGGGACGGAGACCCAGTACTTC. Translation: CASSDRGAGGTETQYF.